This T cell receptor (beta chain) was captured by sequencing in a study of blood T cell repertoires in COVID-19. Original processing notes: Amplification of reference gene primers was used by the study to estimate nucleated cell counts. Produced via immunoSEQ multiplex PCR; TCRdb's table is partial and in-frame only. The V and J calls and clone size were taken over from that table, and D and trimming were inferred from the DNA. The sample shows about 53,000 clones, roughly 79% of them seen only once. Between the trimmed V and J ends, which lost 3 bases and 3 bases, there was a span of 11 bases. The CDR3 is 15 residues long. Germline V gene lookup returns CDR1 LNHDA and CDR2 SQIVND (reference sequence).

Sequences were obtained from peripheral blood. This TCR derives from a human donor in a cohort sampled during active COVID-19. V gene TRBV19 combines with J gene TRBJ2-2; D is possibly TRBD2 (6 bases). This CDR3 reads CASSISGLYTGELFF. In DNA, the CDR3 is TGTGCCAGTAGTATTTCTGGACTATACACCGGGGAGCTGTTTTTT.